Following are 21 T cell receptor beta chains from one sample sequenced in a study of blood T cells in healthy people across ages. A sample-barcoded 5' primer and a J-beta primer mix were used in a second PCR of about 6 to 12 cycles. Each CDR3 protein is one row after TCRdb ran MiXCR on the 5' RACE reads. The sample yields around 1.7 million distinct CDR3 sequences, 28% seen once. Sample: blood. Every receptor here comes from a woman aged 30 to 39 in good health.

The chain recombines TRBV30 with TRBJ2-7, with TRBD2 as a possible D gene (6 bases). V lost 1 base and J 6 bases, leaving 16 bases between the germline ends. The CDR3 sequence is 14 residues long. In germline, CDR1 is GTSNPN, CDR2 SVGIG (reference sequence). The CDR3 loop is CAWSGGELASEQYF. Here the CDR3 DNA reads TGTGCCTGGAGTGGCGGGGAACTAGCCAGCGAGCAGTACTTC.

Note on this clonotype: It may be a read error: a sequence one base away is much more abundant. V and J are TRBV11-2 and TRBJ2-4; maybe TRBD1 (6 bases). The last part of the DNA fits TRBJ2-7 better; the J call may be wrong. The CDR3 totals 14 residues. Germline CDR1 is SGHAT and CDR2 is FQNNGV. CDR3 amino acids: CASIARDTPYEQYF. For the CDR3, the DNA is TGTGCCAGCATCGCGAGGGACACCCCCTACGAGCAGTACTTC.

The genes are TRBV3-1 and TRBJ1-1; maybe TRBD1 (6 bases). V was trimmed by 4 bases and J by 3 bases, leaving 12 bases between them. The V gene's germline CDR1 is LGHDT and CDR2 YNNKEL (reference sequence). The CDR3 runs 14 residues. DNA of the CDR3: TGTGCCAGCAGCCCGTGGAGGGGGGACACTGAAGCTTTCTTT. Its protein is CASSPWRGDTEAFF.

The rearrangement joins TRBV10-3 to TRBJ2-7; 7 bases line up with TRBD1. The ends lost 5 bases at V and 7 bases at J; junction bases unmatched: 5. Germline values: CDR1 ENHRY, CDR2 SYGVKD. The CDR3 consists of 12 residues. Here the CDR3 DNA reads TGTGCCATCAGTACGACAGGGCGTGAGCAGTACTTC. Residues: CAISTTGREQYF.

V usage is TRBV5-1 and J usage is TRBJ1-5; 9 bases map to TRBD1. CDR1 is SGHRS, CDR2 YFSETQ, per germline. V lost 3 bases to trimming and J lost 4 bases; unmatched junction nucleotides: 2. The CDR3 extends over 14 amino acids. CDR3 nucleotide sequence: TGCGCCAGCAGCTGGACAGGGGATAATCAGCCCCAGCATTTT. Translation gives CASSWTGDNQPQHF.

This chain joins TRBV5-1 and TRBJ1-5, with a tentative D call TRBD1 (6 bases). V was trimmed by 0 bases and J by 7 bases, leaving 11 bases between them. This CDR3 has 14 amino acids. Germline CDR1 SGHRS, CDR2 YFSETQ. The CDR3 is CASSLDVRGQPQHF. The CDR3, as DNA: TGCGCCAGCAGCTTGGATGTCAGGGGCCAGCCCCAGCATTTT.

A few counts support this clonotype. This chain connects TRBV20-1 to TRBJ2-3; maybe TRBD1 (5 bases). The CDR3 length is 15 residues. The V end was cut by 6 bases, the J end by 5 bases, with 21 bases between. CDR1 and CDR2 from the germline V gene are DFQATT and SNEGSKA (reference sequence). The CDR3 is CSAKGSVREGDTQYF. CDR3 in DNA: TGCAGTGCAAAGGGGTCCGTCAGGGAAGGAGATACGCAGTATTTT.

DNA of the CDR3: TGTGCCAGCAGTGTGGATACTAGCGCCAAAGAGCAGTTCTTC. It encodes CASSVDTSAKEQFF. J is TRBJ2-1 and V is TRBV2; 7 nucleotides align to TRBD2. The ends lost 4 bases at V and 10 bases at J; junction bases unmatched: 10. CDR3 length: 14 residues. Germline V lookup: CDR1 SNHLY, CDR2 FYNNEI.

V is TRBV20-1 and J is TRBJ2-3; 14 bases are shared with TRBD2. CDR1 and CDR2 (germline): DFQATT, SNEGSKA (reference sequence). The CDR3 is made up of 17 amino acids. With 1 base clipped from V and 4 bases from J, the junction kept 7 bases outside the gene matches. DNA of the CDR3: TGCAGTGCTAGAGGACTAGCGGGAGGGCCCGGGTCAGATACGCAGTATTTT. This sequence encodes CSARGLAGGPGSDTQYF.

V and J are TRBV15 and TRBJ2-3; D possibly corresponds to TRBD2 (6 bases). The CDR3 is 15 residues long. Trimming left V 2 bases short and J 4 bases short, with 13 bases between. CDR1 LNHNV and CDR2 YYDKDF come from the germline V gene (reference sequence). The CDR3 region has the DNA TGTGCCACCAGCAGATCAGGTGGGGGGTCAGATACGCAGTATTTT. Translation: CATSRSGGGSDTQYF.

The chain links TRBV28 to TRBJ2-7; possible D gene TRBD1, 7 bases. In germline, CDR1 is MDHEN, CDR2 SYDVKM. The CDR3 has 15 amino acids. Trimming shortened V by 2 bases and J by 6 bases, and 17 bases separated the two germline ends. In nucleotides, the CDR3 is TGTGCCAGCAGTTTAAGGGGGCAGGGAGGTACCGAGCAGTACTTC. Its protein product is CASSLRGQGGTEQYF.

V is TRBV25-1 and J is TRBJ1-2, with D possibly matching TRBD1 (6 bases). The V end lost 7 bases, the J end lost 8 bases, and 17 bases lay between the germline ends. Germline V lookup: CDR1 MGHDK, CDR2 SYGVNS. CDR3 size: 13 residues. The CDR3 is CASTSPRGQGYTF. The CDR3, as DNA: TGTGCCAGCACCTCTCCCCGGGGGCAAGGCTACACCTTC.

This chain connects TRBV9 to TRBJ2-2; TRBD1 is a possible D gene (7 bases). CDR3 size: 15 residues. Germline CDR1 SGDLS, CDR2 YYNGEE. V lost 2 bases, J lost 5 bases, and 13 bases lay in between. CDR3 in DNA: TGTGCCAGCAGCGTGACAGGGCGGGAAACCGGGGAGCTGTTTTTT. Amino acid sequence: CASSVTGRETGELFF.

This chain links TRBV7-2 with TRBJ2-1, with unresolved D. Trimming stripped 8 bases from V and 8 bases from J, with 13 bases between. This CDR3 spans 12 amino acids. Germline V gives CDR1 SGHTA, CDR2 FQGNSA. CDR3 bases: TGTGCCAGCGGCCCCAGACCCGATGAGCAGTTCTTC. Protein: CASGPRPDEQFF.

The table lists this clonotype with a few counts. The V gene is TRBV7-2, the J gene TRBJ1-4; D uncertain. Trimming took off 7 bases at V and 0 bases at J, with 12 bases between the two ends. The CDR3 extends over 15 amino acids. The germline CDR1 and CDR2 sequences are SGHTA and FQGNSA. Written as DNA, the CDR3 is TGTGCCAGCAACCGCTCGCCGACAACTAATGAAAAACTGTTTTTT. It encodes CASNRSPTTNEKLFF.

This chain connects TRBV5-1 to TRBJ1-1; D remains unclear. V was shortened by 3 bases and J by 5 bases, with 14 bases between the two germline ends. The CDR3 totals 14 residues. CDR1 is SGHRS, CDR2 YFSETQ, per germline. The CDR3 protein is CASSWATEFTEAFF. CDR3 nucleotide sequence: TGCGCCAGCAGCTGGGCGACGGAGTTTACTGAAGCTTTCTTT. Filled out from reference TRBV5-1 and TRBJ1-1, the complete variable domain reads KAGVTQTPRYLIKTRGQQVTLSCSPISGHRSVSWYQQTPGQGLQFLFEYFSETQRNKGNFPGRFSGRQFSNSRSEMNVSTLELGDSALYLCASSWATEFTEAFFGQGTRLTVV.

The chain recombines TRBV5-4 with TRBJ2-5, with 8 positions matching TRBD2. The germline CDR1 and CDR2 sequences are SGHNT and YYREEE (reference sequence). CDR3 length: 16 amino acids. V gave up 0 bases and J gave up 2 bases; unmatched junction bases: 6. In DNA, the CDR3 is TGTGCCAGCAGCTTGGATACGGGGGGGATACAAGAGACCCAGTACTTC. This encodes CASSLDTGGIQETQYF.

V is TRBV7-9 and J is TRBJ1-1; D perhaps matches TRBD1 (5 bases). Germline V CDR1 and CDR2: SEHNR, FQNEAQ (reference sequence). This CDR3 has 15 amino acids. V gave up 10 bases and J gave up 2 bases, with 20 bases separating them. The CDR3 is CAIRSGDGGNTEAFF. CDR3 DNA sequence: TGTGCCATCCGGTCGGGGGACGGCGGCAACACTGAAGCTTTCTTT.

This clonotype was counted a few times. The rearrangement links TRBV7-2 to TRBJ2-1; maybe TRBD2 (5 bases). Trimming took 3 bases from V and 4 from J, leaving 13 bases between them. Germline V CDR1 and CDR2: SGHTA, FQGNSA. The CDR3 sequence is 15 residues long. The CDR3 DNA sequence: TGTGCCAGCAGCTTGCGGCGGGTAGAATACAATGAGCAGTTCTTC. Its protein is CASSLRRVEYNEQFF.

This clonotype was seen more than once but under ten times. The chain is built from TRBV7-9 and TRBJ2-4; possibly TRBD1 or TRBD2 for D (6 bases each). Trimming pared 7 bases from V and 1 base from J, leaving 17 bases between. CDR1 is SEHNR, CDR2 FQNEAQ, per germline (reference sequence). The CDR3 length is 16 residues. CDR3 sequence reads: CASNLGGSRAKNIQYF. The CDR3 bases are TGTGCCAGCAACCTGGGGGGCTCGCGCGCCAAAAACATTCAGTACTTC.

There are many counts of this clonotype. V gene TRBV15 combines with J gene TRBJ2-1; 7 nucleotides match TRBD1. Germline values: CDR1 LNHNV, CDR2 YYDKDF (reference sequence). Germline trimming cut 3 bases from V and 6 bases from J; bases unmatched to any gene: 5. The CDR3 is made up of 14 amino acids. Here the CDR3 reads CATSRDRFGNEQFF. CDR3 nucleotide sequence: TGTGCCACCAGCAGGGACAGGTTCGGCAATGAGCAGTTCTTC.